Listed below are T cell receptor beta chains from one sample, sequenced in a study of shared clonotypes between healthy human individuals. Only in-frame clones appear in the TCRdb table, and some are missing; sequencing was by immunoSEQ multiplex PCR. The profile covers some 530,000 clones, with roughly 80% appearing a single time and about 12% taken by the ten largest. The sequenced sample was PBMCs. These receptors were collected from a woman in her thirties or forties in good health. Some clones in this sample may be carry-over from other donors' samples. Each CDR3 is given with its conserved first and last residue. The D gene is left open where the match is weak. A row's size may be missing; if present it is once, few, many or a size class.

v_gene,abundance,j_gene,d_gene,CDR3nt,CDR3aa
TRBV30,.,TRBJ2-2,TRBD2,TGTGCCTGGGAGTGGGGGCTAGCGGGAACCGGGGAGCTGTTTTTT,CAWEWGLAGTGELFF
TRBV4-2,.,TRBJ1-1,.,TGTGCCAGCAGCTTTACACAGAACACTGAAGCTTTCTTT,CASSFTQNTEAFF
TRBV10-3,.,TRBJ2-1,.,TGTGCCATCAGTGAGTCCGGAGGGCAGTTCTTC,CAISESGGQFF
TRBV15,once,TRBJ2-3,.,TGTGCCACCAGCAGAGGTGGAGTTCATAACACAGATACGCAGTATTTT,CATSRGGVHNTDTQYF
TRBV28,.,TRBJ2-7,.,TGTGCCAGCACAAGAAGACTGGACATCTACGAGCAGTACTTC,CASTRRLDIYEQYF
TRBV10-2,.,TRBJ1-4,.,TGCGCCAGCAGTGAGTACGTCAGCCAAACAACTAATGAAAAACTGTTTTTT,CASSEYVSQTTNEKLFF
TRBV12-5,.,TRBJ2-5,.,TGTGCTAGTGGGTCAGCGGATCAAGAGACCCAGTACTTC,CASGSADQETQYF
TRBV6-5,.,TRBJ2-3,.,TGTGCCAGCAGTTACTCGATGGGCAAAACAGATACGCAGTATTTT,CASSYSMGKTDTQYF
TRBV5-4,many,TRBJ2-7,.,TGTGCCAGCAGCTTGGACAAGGGTTACGAGCAGTACTTC,CASSLDKGYEQYF
TRBV11-3,.,TRBJ2-1,.,TGTGCCAGCAGCTTAGCTCGGGATAGGACCTACAATGAGCAGTTCTTC,CASSLARDRTYNEQFF
TRBV11-2,.,TRBJ2-3,.,TGTGCCAGCAGCTGGGACGGAGGGGGAACAGATACGCAGTATTTT,CASSWDGGGTDTQYF
TRBV18,.,TRBJ1-2,.,TGTGCCAGCTCACCCGATATCTCAATGGGCTACACCTTC,CASSPDISMGYTF
TRBV7-6,.,TRBJ1-1,TRBD1,TGTGCCAGCAGCTTGACAGGGAGCACTGAAGCTTTCTTT,CASSLTGSTEAFF
TRBV6-4,many,TRBJ2-7,TRBD2,TGTGCCAGCAGTGCGGTATTAGCGGGAGTTGACGAGCAGTACTTC,CASSAVLAGVDEQYF
TRBV5-1,.,TRBJ1-1,TRBD1,TGCGCCAGCAGCACCGGACAGGGTGAGGGCACTGAAGCTTTCTTT,CASSTGQGEGTEAFF
TRBV2,.,TRBJ1-5,.,TGTGCCAGCAGTGATCGGACGGGCTCTAATGATCCCCAGCATTTT,CASSDRTGSNDPQHF
TRBV10-3,few,TRBJ2-1,TRBD2,TGTGCCACTGTAGCGGGAGGGCCAAGGAATGAGCAGTTCTTC,CATVAGGPRNEQFF
TRBV4-3,.,TRBJ1-1,TRBD1,TGCGCCAGCAGCCTTCGTCAGGGGGACCCTGAAGCTTTCTTT,CASSLRQGDPEAFF
TRBV18,.,TRBJ2-1,TRBD2,TGTGCCAGCTCACCACCGATGGGCTGGCTAGCGGGGTACAATGAGCAGTTCTTC,CASSPPMGWLAGYNEQFF
TRBV19,.,TRBJ2-3,.,TGTGCCAGTAGTATAGATGGCGGAGGGACAGATACGCAGTATTTT,CASSIDGGGTDTQYF
TRBV10-3,many,TRBJ1-1,.,TGTGCCATCAGTGAGTCAATGGCCATATACCTCACTGAAGCTTTCTTT,CAISESMAIYLTEAFF
TRBV27,.,TRBJ1-1,.,TGTGCCAGCAGTTTAACAGCCGGGACTGAAGCTTTCTTT,CASSLTAGTEAFF
TRBV9,once,TRBJ2-3,TRBD2,TGTGCCAGCAGCGCCCGGGACTACACAGATACGCAGTATTTT,CASSARDYTDTQYF
TRBV28,once,TRBJ2-7,TRBD2,TGTGCCAGCAGTCCCCGGGTCAGCGGGAGATCCTACGAGCAGTACTTC,CASSPRVSGRSYEQYF
TRBV7-7,.,TRBJ1-2,TRBD1,TGTGCTAGCAGCTTAGGTCCAGGGGGGATATCTAACTATGGCTACACCTTC,CASSLGPGGISNYGYTF
TRBV4-3,.,TRBJ2-5,.,TGCGCCAGCAGCCAAGCCCTAGCTGAAGAGACCCAGTACTTC,CASSQALAEETQYF
TRBV19,few,TRBJ2-3,.,TGTGCCAGTAGTATGACCCGGGGCAGCGACCCGGAGAGGGATACGCAGTATTTT,CASSMTRGSDPERDTQYF
TRBV6-4,many,TRBJ2-3,.,TGTGCCAGCAGCTCGGGGGACGGACACACAGATACGCAGTATTTT,CASSSGDGHTDTQYF
TRBV19,.,TRBJ2-6,.,TGTGCCAGTAGTATGGGGGTTCCCTCTGGGGCCAACGTCCTGACTTTC,CASSMGVPSGANVLTF
TRBV7-3,.,TRBJ2-1,TRBD2,TGTGCCAGCAGCCGTACTAGCGGACCATTTGGTGAGCAGTTCTTC,CASSRTSGPFGEQFF
TRBV7-2,.,TRBJ2-7,.,TGTGCCAGCAGCTTAGGCAGGGGGAGGGAGCAGTACTTC,CASSLGRGREQYF
TRBV19,.,TRBJ2-7,.,TGTGCCAGTTCGGGTACCACCTACGAGCAGTACTTC,CASSGTTYEQYF
TRBV7-9,.,TRBJ2-1,.,TGTGCCAGCAGAAGGGGAGGGGAGACAGGCACCTACAATGAGCAGTTCTTC,CASRRGGETGTYNEQFF
TRBV6-4,few,TRBJ2-1,.,TGTGCCAGCAGTGACGGGGGGAACGGAGGGGATGAGCAGTTCTTC,CASSDGGNGGDEQFF
TRBV6-1,many,TRBJ2-7,TRBD2,TGTGCCAGTAGACAGGGACTAGCGGGAGGGAACGAGCAGTACTTC,CASRQGLAGGNEQYF
TRBV4-3,.,TRBJ2-7,.,TGCGCCAGCAGCCCCGGGACCACCTACGAGCAGTACTTC,CASSPGTTYEQYF
TRBV2,once,TRBJ2-3,.,TGTGCCAGCAGTGAACCAACCCATAGCGGCAGCACAGATACGCAGTATTTT,CASSEPTHSGSTDTQYF
TRBV5-4,.,TRBJ2-6,.,TGTGCCAGCAGCCCTGGGGTTAGCTCTGGGGCCAACGTCCTGACTTTC,CASSPGVSSGANVLTF
TRBV28,.,TRBJ2-2,.,TGTGCCCACAGACGCGACGGGGAGCTGTTTTTT,CAHRRDGELFF
TRBV2,.,TRBJ2-7,.,TGTGCCAGCAGTGAGTTAGGGGCCGCATACGAGCAGTACTTC,CASSELGAAYEQYF
TRBV5-4,.,TRBJ2-3,TRBD2,TGTGCCAGCAGCCGAGGGACTAGCGGGAGGGCTGGCACAGATACGCAGTATTTT,CASSRGTSGRAGTDTQYF
TRBV5-6,.,TRBJ1-3,TRBD1,TGTGCCAGCAGCAGAACAGGGGGCGCGGGAGGAAACACCATATATTTT,CASSRTGGAGGNTIYF
TRBV30,.,TRBJ2-7,.,TGTGCCTGGAGCCAACTCGGCAGCCCTACCTACGAGCAGTACTTC,CAWSQLGSPTYEQYF
TRBV5-8,.,TRBJ2-5,TRBD1,TGTGCCAGCAGCTTTTTCACAGGGGTGGAGACCCAGTACTTC,CASSFFTGVETQYF
TRBV19,.,TRBJ2-2,.,TGTGCCAGTAGTATAGGGGACGCCGGCACCGGGGAGCTGTTTTTT,CASSIGDAGTGELFF
TRBV10-3,.,TRBJ2-5,.,TGTGCCATCAGTCAAAGATCTGGCAAAGTGTTGAACCCGGAGACCCAGTACTTC,CAISQRSGKVLNPETQYF
TRBV28,few,TRBJ2-2,.,TGTGCCAGCGGCGAACAGGGTAGAGGCGGGGAGCTGTTTTTT,CASGEQGRGGELFF
TRBV7-2,.,TRBJ2-3,TRBD1,TGTGCCAGCAGCCGACAGGGGGCTGATACGCAGTATTTT,CASSRQGADTQYF